The TCR beta chain described here comes from a study of blood T cell repertoires in COVID-19. The CDR3 consists of 16 residues. In germline, CDR1 is SGHRS, CDR2 YFSETQ. Trimming took 4 bases from V and 3 from J, leaving 16 bases between them. In the original processing: The assay estimated nucleated cells by amplifying reference gene primers. Sequencing was performed with immunoSEQ multiplex PCR; in TCRdb, only in-frame clones are kept and a portion is missing. V, J and clone size were drawn from that table, and D and trimming were deduced from the DNA. The sample contains around 480,000 clones, approximately 86% of which appear only once.

The origin of this receptor is a woman aged 18-30 years who had recovered from COVID-19. The J gene is TRBJ1-4, the V gene TRBV5-1, with a tentative D call TRBD1 (5 bases). Sequencing was performed on PBMCs or T cells enriched from blood (not recorded which). CDR3 in DNA: TGCGCCAGCAGCGTCGGTTTAGACAGCCCTAATGAAAAACTGTTTTTT. It specifies CASSVGLDSPNEKLFF.